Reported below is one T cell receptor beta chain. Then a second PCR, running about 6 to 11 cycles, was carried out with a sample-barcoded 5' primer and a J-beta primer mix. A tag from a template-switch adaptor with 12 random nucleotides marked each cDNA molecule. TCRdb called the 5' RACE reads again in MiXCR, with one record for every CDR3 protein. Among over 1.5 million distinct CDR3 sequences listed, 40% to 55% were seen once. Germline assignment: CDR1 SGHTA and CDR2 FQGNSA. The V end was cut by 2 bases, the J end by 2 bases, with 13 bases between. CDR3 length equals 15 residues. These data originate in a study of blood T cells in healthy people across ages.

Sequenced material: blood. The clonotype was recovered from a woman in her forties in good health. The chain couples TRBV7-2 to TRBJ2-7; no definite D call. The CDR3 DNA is TGTGCCAGCAGCTTACGTGGCGATCCCGCCTACGAGCAGTACTTC. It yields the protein CASSLRGDPAYEQYF.